What follows is one TCR beta chain and its context. Its antigen target is currently unknown. No base quality values were provided; no much bigger clone lies one nucleotide off. This sample stems from a study of OX40 agonist ivuxolimab in advanced cancers. Background for the entire study: Ivuxolimab was a fully human IgG2 agonistic monoclonal antibody targeting the costimulatory receptor OX40 (CD134). Intravenous ivuxolimab was administered to patients every 2 weeks at six dose levels: 0.01, 0.1, 0.3, 1.5, 3 and 10 mg/kg. The dose-escalation cohort was around 83% male with a mean age of around 64 years, ranging from 23 to 79. The paper covers the monotherapy dose-escalation part of the phase I ivuxolimab trial, which included N ≈ 57 patients. Partial responses occurred in three dose-escalation patients, of whom one had hepatocellular carcinoma and two had cutaneous melanoma. Peripheral TCRbeta sequencing was intended to test whether TCR sequence diversity was altered and clonal T-cell expansion was caused by ivuxolimab. Patients were allowed to have had prior anti-PD-1, anti-PD-L1 or anti-CTLA-4 therapy, and 40% of the dose-escalation patients had been treated with checkpoint inhibitors. Of the approximately 54 patients in dose escalation, some 19 had hepatocellular carcinoma, some 15 had melanoma, 9 had renal cell carcinoma and 9 had head and neck cancer. Beyond this particular receptor, the publication reports: On average, CD8+ T cells showed more expanded clones than CD4+ T cells after ivuxolimab. Low levels of normalized T-cell clonal expansion were also shown by some nonresponding patients. Partial responders in the 0.1-3.0 mg/kg groups had among the lowest normalized peripheral clonal expansion, especially among CD8+ T cells. Which antigens the clonally expanded peripheral T cells were specific for was not determined. Clonal expansion of both CD4+ and CD8+ blood T cells was observed from baseline to week 6 at doses 0.1 to 3.0 mg/kg.

Patients with a history of autoimmune disease or receiving systemic immunosuppression were excluded from the trial. Peripheral blood for TCR sequencing was collected from all dose cohorts at baseline, on cycle 4 day 1, and on cycle 7 day 1. The samples were drawn from a first-in-human, open-label, multicenter phase I dose-escalation trial of ivuxolimab. The trial enrolled adults with locally advanced or metastatic head and neck squamous cell, hepatocellular, melanoma or renal cell carcinoma. Before TCR sequencing, CD4+ T cells and CD8+ T cells were sorted from peripheral blood as separate populations. For sequencing of the TCRbeta CDR3 region, genomic DNA was extracted from the sorted cells. The immunoSEQ Assay was used for sequencing of TCRbeta CDR3 regions. This immuneACCESS table, as held by TCRdb, lists in-frame sequences with V and J called but not all clones. Of the missing ones, under half trace to an unresolved V gene in checked studies; the others have no known cause. This sample comprises 70,000 to 95,000 clones, approximately 82% of them detected only once. 0.76% of the sample lies in the top ten.

Trimming at the junction amounts to 5 bases on V and 6 bases on J, and the germline ends lie 16 bases apart. The CDR3 has 15 amino acids, counting the end cysteine and phenylalanine. CDR3 DNA is the only sequence kept; it has 45 bases, read in frame from the first base. CDR1 MNHEY and CDR2 SMNVEV were looked up in the germline V gene (reference sequence). This TCR was sampled from an adult with an advanced solid tumor such as melanoma, head and neck, liver or kidney cancer. The sample here was CD4+ or CD8+ T cells sorted from blood, taken in a trial of the OX40 agonist ivuxolimab. The chain is made from TRBV27 and TRBJ2-2; the D assignment is uncertain and may be TRBD1 or TRBD2, with 6 bases supporting each. The CDR3 region reads CASSVRGGGPGELFF. The DNA sequence is as follows: TGTGCCAGCAGTGTCAGGGGTGGGGGGCCCGGGGAGCTGTTTTTT.